This T cell receptor beta chain was recorded in a study of T cell repertoires in cytomegalovirus infection. A word on this clonotype: As yet, its antigen is unknown.

A single record per CDR3 protein comes from TCRdb applying MiXCR to the reads. This sample has fewer than 1,000,000 distinct CDR3 sequences, with roughly 30% found just once. Study-level results: CMV-specific TCR beta clonotypes restricted by HLA-C were the ones dominating the ex vivo response.

CDR1 and CDR2 (germline): SGHVS, FNYEAQ. The CDR3 is 14 residues long. The V gene lost 5 bases and the J gene lost 8 bases, with 15 bases spanning the gap. V is TRBV7-6 and J is TRBJ1-4; D might be TRBD1 (5 bases). This specimen consisted of cultured CD8+ T cells from PBMCs, obtained from culture after CMV antigen stimulation. The receptor was derived from a human donor in good health (CMV status not recorded). Some clones in this sample may be carry-over from other donors' samples. Here the CDR3 reads CASSPYLTEEKLFF. In DNA form, the CDR3 reads TGTGCCAGCAGCCCCTACCTGACAGAGGAAAAACTGTTTTTT. The full variable domain, rest sourced from reference TRBV7-6 and TRBJ1-4, is GAGVSQSPRYKVTKRGQDVALRCDPISGHVSLYWYRQALGQGPEFLTYFNYEAQQDKSGLPNDRFSAERPEGSISTLTIQRTEQRDSAMYRCASSPYLTEEKLFFGSGTQLSVL.